This T cell receptor (beta chain) was identified during a study of T cells after yellow fever vaccination. TCRdb passed the 5' RACE reads through MiXCR, listing each CDR3 protein once. The sample shows under 600,000 distinct CDR3 sequences, roughly 13% of them seen only once. V lost 0 bases and J lost 3, with 26 bases in between. The germline V gene has CDR1 LGHNA and CDR2 YSLEER. The CDR3 runs 20 residues. Only one count was recorded for this clonotype. The sequence was obtained from a man younger than 40 who received the YFV17D yellow fever vaccine. The starting material was PBMCs, obtained on the day of the yellow fever booster vaccination. This rearrangement joins TRBV4-3 to TRBJ1-2; maybe TRBD1 (5 bases). CDR3 nucleotides: TGCGCCAGCAGCCAAGATACCCTCGTGGCAGGGTTAACGAAGTACTATGGCTACACCTTC. This gives the protein CASSQDTLVAGLTKYYGYTF.